Following are 10 T cell receptor beta chains from one sample sequenced in a study of cytomegalovirus exposure and HLA in healthy donors (dated by TCRdb to the late 2010s). To prepare the library, the immunoSEQ multiplex PCR assay was applied. This is the immuneACCESS table as TCRdb keeps it, with only in-frame sequences that have V and J called. A part of the clones is gone; compared with another copy, unresolved V genes explain less than half, and the rest is unexplained. This sample lists some 260,000 clones; less than 90% were detected once. Around 12% of the sample belongs to the ten largest clones. The source material was PBMCs. The receptors come from a man aged 18 to 35 in good health and CMV-seropositive.

This clone was picked up one time. The chain has TRBV7-3 and TRBJ2-7; D perhaps matches TRBD1 (5 bases). The CDR3 sequence is 13 residues long. Germline CDR1 and CDR2: SGHTA and FQGTGA. Deletions cut 6 bases from V and 5 bases from J, with 14 bases between. Here the CDR3 DNA reads TGTGCCAGCAGGAACGATGGGGCCGACGAGCAGTACTTC. Translation: CASRNDGADEQYF.

This sequence joins TRBV4-1 and TRBJ2-1; the D gene is possibly TRBD1 (5 bases). The CDR3 covers 14 residues. Per germline, CDR1 MGHRA and CDR2 YSYEKL. Between the trimmed V and J ends, which lost 0 bases and 8 bases, there was a span of 11 bases. CDR3 bases: TGCGCCAGCAGCCAAGAACCCCGACAGTATGAGCAGTTCTTC. Translation: CASSQEPRQYEQFF.

The CDR3 DNA follows: TGTGCCTGGGATAAGGGAGATGACGAGTTCTTC. Its protein product is CAWDKGDDEFF. The rearrangement joins TRBV30 to TRBJ2-1; D may be TRBD2 (5 bases). Per germline, CDR1 GTSNPN and CDR2 SVGIG (reference sequence). This CDR3 region has 11 residues. The V and J ends lost 5 bases and 14 bases respectively, with 16 bases between them. The variable domain in full, with the rest retrieved from reference TRBV30 and TRBJ2-1, is SQTIHQWPATLVQPVGSPLSLECTVEGTSNPNLYWYRQAAGRGLQLLFYSVGIGQISSEVPQNLSASRPQDRQFILSSKKLLLSDSGFYLCAWDKGDDEFFGPGTRLTVL.

This CDR3 is CATSRAGLAVETQYF. The CDR3 bases are TGTGCCACCAGCAGAGCCGGACTAGCGGTAGAGACCCAGTACTTC. The chain carries TRBV15 and TRBJ2-5; 10 bases agree with TRBD2. Per germline, CDR1 LNHNV and CDR2 YYDKDF (reference sequence). The CDR3 runs to 15 residues. V gave up 1 base and J gave up 4 bases; unmatched junction bases: 3.

This chain uses TRBV5-1 with TRBJ1-5; 7 bases are shared with TRBD1. The V gene end was trimmed by 4 bases and the J gene end by 2 bases; junction bases not matched to a gene: 12. The CDR3 is made up of 17 amino acids. Germline CDR1 SGHRS, CDR2 YFSETQ. CDR3 in DNA: TGCGCCAGCAGCCCCTCCGTGACAGGGATGGGCAATCAGCCCCAGCATTTT. Protein sequence: CASSPSVTGMGNQPQHF.

The chain employs TRBV19 and TRBJ1-2, with D possibly being TRBD1 (6 bases). Germline CDR1 LNHDA, CDR2 SQIVND (reference sequence). With 6 bases removed from V and 2 bases from J, the gap between germline ends came to 13 bases. The CDR3 covers 14 residues. CDR3 residues: CASSGEGGNYGYTF. Here the CDR3 DNA reads TGTGCCAGTAGCGGTGAAGGGGGGAACTATGGCTACACCTTC.

This sequence joins TRBV7-6 and TRBJ2-1, with 10 bases lining up with TRBD1. Germline V gene sequence: CDR1 SGHVS, CDR2 FNYEAQ. The CDR3 sequence is 17 residues long. The ends lost 6 bases at V and 4 bases at J; junction bases unmatched: 12. The CDR3 here is CASSSRGTGDIYNEQFF. The DNA for the CDR3 is TGTGCCAGCAGTTCTCGTGGGACAGGGGATATATACAATGAGCAGTTCTTC.

This clone was detected only a few times. CDR3 sequence (DNA): TGTGCCAGCAGTGATTCTACAGTCTATGGCTACACCTTC. Amino acids: CASSDSTVYGYTF. The chain couples TRBV2 to TRBJ1-2; no clear D. The CDR3 totals 13 residues. The germline CDR1 and CDR2 sequences are SNHLY and FYNNEI. Trimming pared 3 bases from V and 4 bases from J, leaving 9 bases between. Variable domain in full (rest from reference TRBV2 and TRBJ1-2): EPEVTQTPSHQVTQMGQEVILRCVPISNHLYFYWYRQILGQKVEFLVSFYNNEISEKSEIFDDQFSVERPDGSNFTLKIRSTKLEDSAMYFCASSDSTVYGYTFGSGTRLTVV.

V is TRBV10-3 and J is TRBJ2-7; the D gene is possibly TRBD2 (6 bases). V lost 2 bases, J lost 1 base, and 12 bases lay in between. The length of the CDR3 is 15 residues. Germline V gives CDR1 ENHRY, CDR2 SYGVKD. The CDR3 protein is CAISEGGLLSYEQYF. CDR3 sequence (DNA): TGTGCCATCAGTGAGGGGGGACTCCTATCCTACGAGCAGTACTTC.

The chain recombines TRBV28 with TRBJ2-7; 9 positions agree with TRBD1. Germline values: CDR1 MDHEN, CDR2 SYDVKM. J gave up 5 bases and V 6 bases, and 5 bases lay outside the gene matches. The CDR3 spans 13 residues. CDR3 DNA sequence: TGTGCCAGCAGCTCGGGACAGGGCGACGAGCAGTACTTC. Translated: CASSSGQGDEQYF.